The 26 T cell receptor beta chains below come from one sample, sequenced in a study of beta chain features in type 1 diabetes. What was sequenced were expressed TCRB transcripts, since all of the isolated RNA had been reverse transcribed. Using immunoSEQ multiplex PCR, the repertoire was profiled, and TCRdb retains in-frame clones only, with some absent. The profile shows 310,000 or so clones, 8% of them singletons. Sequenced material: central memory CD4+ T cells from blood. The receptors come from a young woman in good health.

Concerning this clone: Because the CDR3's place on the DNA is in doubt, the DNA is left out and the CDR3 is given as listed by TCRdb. The CDR3 protein is CASSVGPGQWAFF. The V and J genes are TRBV9 and TRBJ1-1; the table's TRBD1 call for D was not verified on the DNA. In germline, CDR1 is SGDLS, CDR2 YYNGEE. Ends included, the CDR3 has 13 residues.

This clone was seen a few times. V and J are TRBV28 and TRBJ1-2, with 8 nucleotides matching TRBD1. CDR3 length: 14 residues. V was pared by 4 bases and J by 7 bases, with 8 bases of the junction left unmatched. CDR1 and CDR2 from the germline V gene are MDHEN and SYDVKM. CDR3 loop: CASSSSQGAIGYTF. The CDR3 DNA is TGTGCCAGCAGTTCATCGCAGGGGGCGATTGGCTACACCTTC.

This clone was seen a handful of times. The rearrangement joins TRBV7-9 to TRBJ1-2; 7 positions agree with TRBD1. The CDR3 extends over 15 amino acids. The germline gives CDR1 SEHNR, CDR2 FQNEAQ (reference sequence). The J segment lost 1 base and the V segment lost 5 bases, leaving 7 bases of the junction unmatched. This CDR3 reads CASSAGQALNYGYTF. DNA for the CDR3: TGTGCCAGCAGCGCCGGACAGGCGCTTAACTATGGCTACACCTTC.

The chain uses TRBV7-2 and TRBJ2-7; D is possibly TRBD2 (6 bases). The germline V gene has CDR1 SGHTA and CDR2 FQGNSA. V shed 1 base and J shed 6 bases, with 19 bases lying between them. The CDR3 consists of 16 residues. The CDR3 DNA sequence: TGTGCCAGCAGCTTAGAAATGCGGGGATGGGGTTTCGAGCAGTACTTC. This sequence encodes CASSLEMRGWGFEQYF.

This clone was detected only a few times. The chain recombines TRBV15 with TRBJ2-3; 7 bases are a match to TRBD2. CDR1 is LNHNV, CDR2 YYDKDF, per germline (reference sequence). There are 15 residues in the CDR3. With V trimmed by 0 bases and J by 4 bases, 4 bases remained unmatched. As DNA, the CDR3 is TGTGCCACCAGCAGAGATGGACTAGAGGCAGATACGCAGTATTTT. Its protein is CATSRDGLEADTQYF.

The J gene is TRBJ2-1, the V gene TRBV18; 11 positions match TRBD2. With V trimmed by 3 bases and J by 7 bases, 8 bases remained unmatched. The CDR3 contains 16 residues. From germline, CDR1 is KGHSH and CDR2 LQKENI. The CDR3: CASSPQPGLADNEQFF. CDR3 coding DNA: TGTGCCAGCTCACCTCAACCGGGACTAGCGGATAATGAGCAGTTCTTC.

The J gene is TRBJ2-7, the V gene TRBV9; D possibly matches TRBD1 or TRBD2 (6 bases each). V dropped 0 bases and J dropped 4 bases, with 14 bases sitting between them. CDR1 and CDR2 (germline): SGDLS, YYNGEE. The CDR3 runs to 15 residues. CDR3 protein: CASSVGHGGTYEQYF. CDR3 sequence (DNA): TGTGCCAGCAGCGTAGGTCACGGGGGCACATACGAGCAGTACTTC.

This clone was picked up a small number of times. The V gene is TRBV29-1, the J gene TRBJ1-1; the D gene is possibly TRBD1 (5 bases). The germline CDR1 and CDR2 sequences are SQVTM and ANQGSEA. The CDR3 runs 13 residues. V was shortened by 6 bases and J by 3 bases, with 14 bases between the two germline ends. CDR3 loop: CSVNPRGDTEAFF. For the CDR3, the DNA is TGCAGCGTGAACCCGCGGGGGGACACTGAAGCTTTCTTT.

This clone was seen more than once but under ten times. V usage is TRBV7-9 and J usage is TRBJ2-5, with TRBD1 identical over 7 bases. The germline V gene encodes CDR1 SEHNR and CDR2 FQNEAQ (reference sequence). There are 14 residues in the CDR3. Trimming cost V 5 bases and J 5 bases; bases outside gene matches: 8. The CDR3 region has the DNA TGTGCCAGCAGCCCACAGGGGAACGCGGAGACCCAGTACTTC. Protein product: CASSPQGNAETQYF.

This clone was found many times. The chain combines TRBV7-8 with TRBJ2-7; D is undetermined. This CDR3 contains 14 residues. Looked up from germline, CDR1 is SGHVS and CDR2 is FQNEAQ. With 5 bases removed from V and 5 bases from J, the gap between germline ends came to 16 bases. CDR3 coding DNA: TGTGCCAGCAGCATTGGACCCTCAGTCAACGAGCAGTACTTC. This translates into CASSIGPSVNEQYF.

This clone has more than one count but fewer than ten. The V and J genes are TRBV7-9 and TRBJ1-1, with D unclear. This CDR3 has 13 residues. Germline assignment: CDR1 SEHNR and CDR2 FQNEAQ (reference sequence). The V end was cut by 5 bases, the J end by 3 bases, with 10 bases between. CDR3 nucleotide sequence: TGTGCCAGCAGCCTCCGTCAGGACACTGAAGCTTTCTTT. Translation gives CASSLRQDTEAFF. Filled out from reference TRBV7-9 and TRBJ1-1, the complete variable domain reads DTGVSQNPRHKITKRGQNVTFRCDPISEHNRLYWYRQTLGQGPEFLTYFQNEAQLEKSRLLSDRFSAERPKGSFSTLEIQRTEQGDSAMYLCASSLRQDTEAFFGQGTRLTVV.

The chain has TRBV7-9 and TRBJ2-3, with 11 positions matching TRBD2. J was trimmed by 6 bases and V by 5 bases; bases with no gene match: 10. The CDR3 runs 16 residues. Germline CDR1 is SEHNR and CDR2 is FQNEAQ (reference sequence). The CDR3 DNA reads TGTGCCAGCAGCCGTTCGACTAGCGGGAAAGGGGATACGCAGTATTTT. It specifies CASSRSTSGKGDTQYF.

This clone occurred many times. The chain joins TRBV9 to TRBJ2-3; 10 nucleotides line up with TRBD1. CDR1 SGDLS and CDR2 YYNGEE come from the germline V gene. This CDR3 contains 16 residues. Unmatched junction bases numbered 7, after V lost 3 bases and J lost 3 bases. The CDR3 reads CASSASSGQGTDTQYF. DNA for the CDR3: TGTGCCAGCAGCGCATCCTCGGGACAGGGGACAGATACGCAGTATTTT.

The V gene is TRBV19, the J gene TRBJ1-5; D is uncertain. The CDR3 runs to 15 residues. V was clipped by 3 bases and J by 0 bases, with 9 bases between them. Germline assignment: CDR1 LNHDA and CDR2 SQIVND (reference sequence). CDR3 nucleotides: TGTGCCAGTAGTATTGTCGACATTAGCAATCAGCCCCAGCATTTT. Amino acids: CASSIVDISNQPQHF.

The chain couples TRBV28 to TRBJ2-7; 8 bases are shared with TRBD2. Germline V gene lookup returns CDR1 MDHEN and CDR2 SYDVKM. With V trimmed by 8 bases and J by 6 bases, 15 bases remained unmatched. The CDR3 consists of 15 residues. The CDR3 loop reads CASLAYKREFSEQYF. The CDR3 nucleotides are TGTGCCAGCCTGGCCTACAAGCGGGAGTTCAGCGAGCAGTACTTC.

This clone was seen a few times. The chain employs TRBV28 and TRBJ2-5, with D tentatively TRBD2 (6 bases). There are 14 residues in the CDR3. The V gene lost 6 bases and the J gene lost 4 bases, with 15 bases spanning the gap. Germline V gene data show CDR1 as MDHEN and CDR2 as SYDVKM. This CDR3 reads CASSSTREVETQYF. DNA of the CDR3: TGTGCCAGCAGCTCCACTAGGGAGGTAGAGACCCAGTACTTC.

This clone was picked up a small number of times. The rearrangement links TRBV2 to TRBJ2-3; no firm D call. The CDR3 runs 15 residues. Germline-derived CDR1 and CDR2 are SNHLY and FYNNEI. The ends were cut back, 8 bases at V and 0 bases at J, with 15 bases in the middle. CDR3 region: CASRRWLPSTDTQYF. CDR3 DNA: TGTGCCAGCCGGCGGTGGCTACCAAGCACAGATACGCAGTATTTT.

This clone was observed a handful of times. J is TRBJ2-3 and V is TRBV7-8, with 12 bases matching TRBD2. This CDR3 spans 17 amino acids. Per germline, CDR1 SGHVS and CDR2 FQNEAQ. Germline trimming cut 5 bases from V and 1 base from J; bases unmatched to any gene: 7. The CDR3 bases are TGTGCCAGCAGCCCGCGACTAGCGGGAGCTGGCACAGATACGCAGTATTTT. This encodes CASSPRLAGAGTDTQYF.

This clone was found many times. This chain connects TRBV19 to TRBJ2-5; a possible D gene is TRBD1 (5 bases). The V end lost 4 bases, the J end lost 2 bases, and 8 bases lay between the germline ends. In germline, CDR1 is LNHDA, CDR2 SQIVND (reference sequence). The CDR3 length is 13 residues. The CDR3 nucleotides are TGTGCCAGTAGTAAGACAGAACAAGAGACCCAGTACTTC. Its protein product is CASSKTEQETQYF.

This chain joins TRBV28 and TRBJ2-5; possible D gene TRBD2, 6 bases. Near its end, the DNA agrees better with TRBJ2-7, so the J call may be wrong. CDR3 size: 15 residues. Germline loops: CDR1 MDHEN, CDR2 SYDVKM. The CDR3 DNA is TGTGCCAGCAGCCCCCCCCTGGTCGGGGGTGGCGAGCAGTACTTC. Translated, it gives CASSPPLVGGGEQYF.

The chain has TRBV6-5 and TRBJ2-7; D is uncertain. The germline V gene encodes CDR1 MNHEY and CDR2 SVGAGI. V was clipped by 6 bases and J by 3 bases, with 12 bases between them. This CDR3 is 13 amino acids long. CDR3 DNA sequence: TGTGCCAGCAGGGGTCCGGCGGTCTACGAGCAGTACTTC. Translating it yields CASRGPAVYEQYF.

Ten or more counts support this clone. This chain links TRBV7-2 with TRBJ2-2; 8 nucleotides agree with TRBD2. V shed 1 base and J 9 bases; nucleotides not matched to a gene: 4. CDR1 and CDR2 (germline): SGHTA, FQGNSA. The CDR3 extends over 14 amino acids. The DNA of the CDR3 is TGTGCCAGCAGCTTAGGGACTAGCTTCCGGGAGCTGTTTTTT. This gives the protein CASSLGTSFRELFF.

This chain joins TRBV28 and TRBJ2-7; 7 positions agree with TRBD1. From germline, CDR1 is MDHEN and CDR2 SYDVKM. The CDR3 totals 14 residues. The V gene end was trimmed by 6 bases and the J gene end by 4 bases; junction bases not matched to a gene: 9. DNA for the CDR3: TGTGCCAGCAGACGACCGGGACAGAAGTACGAGCAGTACTTC. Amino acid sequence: CASRRPGQKYEQYF.

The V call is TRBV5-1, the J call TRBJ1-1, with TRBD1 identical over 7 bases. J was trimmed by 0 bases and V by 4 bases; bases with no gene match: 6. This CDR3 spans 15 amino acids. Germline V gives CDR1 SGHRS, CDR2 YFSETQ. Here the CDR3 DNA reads TGCGCCAGCAGCCTCCAGGGGGGTATGAACACTGAAGCTTTCTTT. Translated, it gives CASSLQGGMNTEAFF.

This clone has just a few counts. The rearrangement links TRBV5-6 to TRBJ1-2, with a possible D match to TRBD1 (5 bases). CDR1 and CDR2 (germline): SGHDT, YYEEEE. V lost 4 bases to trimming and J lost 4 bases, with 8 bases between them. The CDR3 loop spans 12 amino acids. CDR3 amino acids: CASSLDSYGYTF. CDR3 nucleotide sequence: TGTGCCAGCAGCCTAGACAGCTATGGCTACACCTTC.

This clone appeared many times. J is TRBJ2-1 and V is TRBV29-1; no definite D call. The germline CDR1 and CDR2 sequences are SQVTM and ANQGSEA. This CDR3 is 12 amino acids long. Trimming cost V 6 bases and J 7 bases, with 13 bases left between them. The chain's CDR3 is CSVPTVRNEQFF. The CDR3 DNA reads TGCAGCGTCCCGACTGTTCGTAATGAGCAGTTCTTC.